This T cell receptor beta chain comes out of a study of T-cell memory formation after mild COVID-19. The V and J ends lost 5 bases and 4 bases, in that order; junction bases with no gene match: 9. CDR3 size: 15 residues. Germline assignment: CDR1 MNHNY and CDR2 SVGAGI (reference sequence). TCRdb reprocessed the 5' RACE reads via MiXCR and lists one record per CDR3 protein. The sample lists under 90,000 distinct CDR3 sequences; approximately 15% were seen once. This clonotype was counted only a few times. Sequences were obtained from PBMCs or a T cell subset sorted from them (not recorded which). The TCR comes from an adult woman who had mild COVID-19 (a few samples of this study predate the infection). Cell type and time point are not known. The chain couples TRBV6-6 to TRBJ2-7, with 9 positions matching TRBD1. The CDR3 DNA sequence: TGTGCCAGCAGTAGCTCGGGACAGGGAGGGTACGAGCAGTACTTC. Its protein product is CASSSSGQGGYEQYF.